This entry lists 5 T cell receptor beta chains sequenced from one sample in a study of blood T cell repertoires in COVID-19. Only in-frame clones appear in the TCRdb table, and some are missing; sequencing was by immunoSEQ multiplex PCR. The table lists more than 450,000 clones, approximately 86% of them singletons, with 0.7% in the top ten. The sequenced sample was PBMCs or T cells enriched from blood (not recorded which). These receptors all come from a woman aged 18-29 years who had recovered from COVID-19.

V usage is TRBV6-5 and J usage is TRBJ2-7, with D possibly being TRBD2 (7 bases). Germline CDR1 reads MNHEY; CDR2 reads SVGAGI. There are 16 residues in the CDR3. Trimming shortened V by 2 bases and J by 7 bases, and 21 bases separated the two germline ends. CDR3 sequence: CASSYTGMLLGGEQYF. CDR3 DNA: TGTGCCAGCAGTTACACAGGGATGCTTCTCGGGGGGGAGCAGTACTTC.

The genes are TRBV6-5 and TRBJ1-1, with D possibly TRBD1 on 6 matching bases. Germline CDR1 reads MNHEY; CDR2 reads SVGAGI. The germline V and J ends were trimmed by 6 bases and 1 base, with 12 bases remaining between them. The CDR3 runs to 14 residues. The CDR3 loop reads CASSRGGGNTEAFF. The CDR3 DNA is TGTGCCAGCAGCCGGGGGGGCGGGAACACTGAAGCTTTCTTT.

The chain employs TRBV5-4 and TRBJ1-1; 10 nucleotides agree with TRBD1. The CDR3 contains 13 residues. In germline, CDR1 is SGHNT, CDR2 YYREEE (reference sequence). After removal of 7 bases from V and 5 bases from J, the junction contained 5 bases not matched to a gene. The CDR3 here is CASGGTGETEAFF. The CDR3 region has the DNA TGTGCCAGCGGAGGGACAGGGGAAACTGAAGCTTTCTTT. Based on the CDR3 plus reference TRBV5-4 and TRBJ1-1, the full variable domain is ETGVTQSPTHLIKTRGQQVTLRCSSQSGHNTVSWYQQALGQGPQFIFQYYREEENGRGNFPPRFSGLQFPNYSSELNVNALELDDSALYLCASGGTGETEAFFGQGTRLTVV.

V is TRBV14 and J is TRBJ1-1; the D is unclear. Looked up from germline, CDR1 is SGHDN and CDR2 is FVKESK. This CDR3 is 16 amino acids long. The V gene lost 4 bases and the J gene lost 3 bases, with 18 bases spanning the gap. CDR3 protein: CASSPLTSSRDTEAFF. CDR3 coding DNA: TGTGCCAGCAGCCCTTTAACGTCCTCGCGGGACACTGAAGCTTTCTTT.

This chain connects TRBV6-4 to TRBJ1-1; TRBD1 agrees at 7 bases. Germline values: CDR1 MRHNA, CDR2 SNTAGT. With 5 bases clipped from V and 5 bases from J, the junction kept 5 bases outside the gene matches. The CDR3 extends over 13 amino acids. The DNA for the CDR3 is TGTGCCAGCAGTACAGGGGTAAGAACTGAAGCTTTCTTT. Translated, it gives CASSTGVRTEAFF.